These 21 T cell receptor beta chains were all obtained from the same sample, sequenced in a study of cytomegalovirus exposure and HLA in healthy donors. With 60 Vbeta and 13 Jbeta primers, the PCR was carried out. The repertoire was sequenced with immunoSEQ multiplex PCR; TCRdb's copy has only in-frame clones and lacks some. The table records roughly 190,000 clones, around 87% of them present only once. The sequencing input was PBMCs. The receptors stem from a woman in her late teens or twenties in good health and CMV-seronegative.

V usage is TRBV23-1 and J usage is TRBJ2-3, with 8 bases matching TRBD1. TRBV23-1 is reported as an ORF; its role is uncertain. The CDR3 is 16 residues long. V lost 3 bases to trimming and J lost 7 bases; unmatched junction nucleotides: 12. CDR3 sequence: CASSHWGPHRGYTQYF. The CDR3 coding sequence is TGCGCCAGCAGTCATTGGGGCCCTCACAGGGGGTATACGCAGTATTTT.

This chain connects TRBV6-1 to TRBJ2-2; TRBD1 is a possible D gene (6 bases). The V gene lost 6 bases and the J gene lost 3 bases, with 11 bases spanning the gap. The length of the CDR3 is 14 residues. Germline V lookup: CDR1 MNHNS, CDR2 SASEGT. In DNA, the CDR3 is TGTGCCAGCAGAGAAACAGGGTACACCGGGGAGCTGTTTTTT. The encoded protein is CASRETGYTGELFF.

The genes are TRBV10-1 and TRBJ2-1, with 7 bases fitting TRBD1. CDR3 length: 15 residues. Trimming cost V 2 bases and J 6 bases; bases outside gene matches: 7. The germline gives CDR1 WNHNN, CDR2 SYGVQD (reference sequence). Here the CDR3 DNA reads TGCGCCAGCAGTGAGCAAAAGACAGGGCGCAATGAGCAGTTCTTC. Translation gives CASSEQKTGRNEQFF.

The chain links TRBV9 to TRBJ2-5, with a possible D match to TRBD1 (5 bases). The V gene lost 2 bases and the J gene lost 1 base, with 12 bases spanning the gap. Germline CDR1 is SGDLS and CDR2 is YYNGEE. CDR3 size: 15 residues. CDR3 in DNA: TGTGCCAGCAGCGTGACAGATTTTCCCCAAGAGACCCAGTACTTC. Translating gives CASSVTDFPQETQYF.

Here the CDR3 reads CASSSPGLTPYEQYF. CDR3 nucleotide sequence: TGTGCCAGCAGTTCTCCGGGACTAACCCCCTACGAGCAGTACTTC. The V call is TRBV28, the J call TRBJ2-7, with 7 bases identical to TRBD2. With V trimmed by 4 bases and J by 2 bases, 8 bases remained unmatched. The CDR3 is 15 amino acids. Looked up from germline, CDR1 is MDHEN and CDR2 is SYDVKM.

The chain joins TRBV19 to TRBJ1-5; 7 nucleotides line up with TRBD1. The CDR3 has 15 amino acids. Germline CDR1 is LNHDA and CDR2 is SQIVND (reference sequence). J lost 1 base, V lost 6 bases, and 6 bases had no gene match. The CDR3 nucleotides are TGTGCCAGTAGGGATCTCAGGGGGAGCAATCAGCCCCAGCATTTT. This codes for CASRDLRGSNQPQHF. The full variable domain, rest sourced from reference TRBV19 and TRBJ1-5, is DGGITQSPKYLFRKEGQNVTLSCEQNLNHDAMYWYRQDPGQGLRLIYYSQIVNDFQKGDIAEGYSVSREKKESFPLTVTSAQKNPTAFYLCASRDLRGSNQPQHFGDGTRLSIL.

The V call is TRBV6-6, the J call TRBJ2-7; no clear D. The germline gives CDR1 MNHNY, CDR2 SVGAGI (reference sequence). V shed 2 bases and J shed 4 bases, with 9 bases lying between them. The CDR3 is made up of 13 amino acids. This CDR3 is CASSYPEAYEQYF. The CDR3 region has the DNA TGTGCCAGCAGTTACCCCGAGGCGTACGAGCAGTACTTC.

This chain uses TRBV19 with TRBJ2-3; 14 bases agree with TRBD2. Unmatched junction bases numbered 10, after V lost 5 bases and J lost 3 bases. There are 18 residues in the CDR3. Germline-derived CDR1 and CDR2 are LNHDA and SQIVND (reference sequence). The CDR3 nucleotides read TGTGCCAGTAGTGCCAGACTAGCGGGAGGGCCGGTAACAGATACGCAGTATTTT. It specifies CASSARLAGGPVTDTQYF.

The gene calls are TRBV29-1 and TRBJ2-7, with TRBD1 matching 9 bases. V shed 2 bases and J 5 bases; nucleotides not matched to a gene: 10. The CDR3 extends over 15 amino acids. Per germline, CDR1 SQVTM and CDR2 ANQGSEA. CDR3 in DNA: TGCAGCGTTGAACTCCCGGGACAGGGTTTAGACGAGCAGTACTTC. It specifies CSVELPGQGLDEQYF.

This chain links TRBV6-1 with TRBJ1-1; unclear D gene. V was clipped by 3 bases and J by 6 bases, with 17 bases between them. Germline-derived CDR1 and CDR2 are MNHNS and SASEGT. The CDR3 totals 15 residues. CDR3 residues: CASSETLGVPPEAFF. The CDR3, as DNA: TGTGCCAGCAGTGAGACTTTAGGAGTCCCCCCTGAAGCTTTCTTT.

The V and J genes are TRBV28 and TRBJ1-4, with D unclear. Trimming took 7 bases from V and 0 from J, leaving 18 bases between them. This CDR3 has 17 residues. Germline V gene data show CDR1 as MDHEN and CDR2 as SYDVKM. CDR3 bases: TGTGCCAGCACCCCTCTTTCGGGGATTGCAACTAATGAAAAACTGTTTTTT. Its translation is CASTPLSGIATNEKLFF.

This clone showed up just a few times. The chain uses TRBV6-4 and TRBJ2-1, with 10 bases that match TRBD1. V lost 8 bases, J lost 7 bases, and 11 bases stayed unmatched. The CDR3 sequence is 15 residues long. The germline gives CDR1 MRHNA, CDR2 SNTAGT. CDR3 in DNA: TGTGCCAGCGGTGCGGGACAGGGGTCCGCAAATGAGCAGTTCTTC. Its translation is CASGAGQGSANEQFF.

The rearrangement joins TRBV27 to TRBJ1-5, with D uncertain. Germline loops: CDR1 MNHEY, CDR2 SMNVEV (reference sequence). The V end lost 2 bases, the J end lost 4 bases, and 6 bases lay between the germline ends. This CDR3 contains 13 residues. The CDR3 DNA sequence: TGTGCCAGCAGTTTACGGACTAATCAGCCCCAGCATTTT. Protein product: CASSLRTNQPQHF.

CDR3 bases: TGTGCCATCAGCCCGGGACAGGTCATGAACACTGAAGCTTTCTTT. This translates into CAISPGQVMNTEAFF. The chain couples TRBV10-3 to TRBJ1-1; 8 bases align to TRBD1. The junction had 6 bases not matched to a gene; V was cut back by 6 bases and J by 0 bases. This CDR3 region has 15 residues. CDR1 and CDR2 from the germline V gene are ENHRY and SYGVKD.

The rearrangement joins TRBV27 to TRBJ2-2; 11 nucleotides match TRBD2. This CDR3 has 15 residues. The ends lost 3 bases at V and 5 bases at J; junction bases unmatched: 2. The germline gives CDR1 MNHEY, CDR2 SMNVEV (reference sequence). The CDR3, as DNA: TGTGCCAGCAGTTTCGGGACTAGCGGAACCGGGGAGCTGTTTTTT. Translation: CASSFGTSGTGELFF.

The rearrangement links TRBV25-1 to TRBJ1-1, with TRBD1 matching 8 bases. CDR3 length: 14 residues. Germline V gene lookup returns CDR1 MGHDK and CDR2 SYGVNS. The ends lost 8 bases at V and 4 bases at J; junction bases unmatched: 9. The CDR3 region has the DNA TGTGCCAGCGTAACAGGGGGGATGACCACTGAAGCTTTCTTT. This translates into CASVTGGMTTEAFF.

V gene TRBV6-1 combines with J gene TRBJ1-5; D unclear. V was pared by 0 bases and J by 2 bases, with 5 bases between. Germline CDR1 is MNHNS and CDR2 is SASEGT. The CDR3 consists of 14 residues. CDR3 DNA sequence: TGTGCCAGCAGTGAAGCTCGGGGCAATCAGCCCCAGCATTTT. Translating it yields CASSEARGNQPQHF.

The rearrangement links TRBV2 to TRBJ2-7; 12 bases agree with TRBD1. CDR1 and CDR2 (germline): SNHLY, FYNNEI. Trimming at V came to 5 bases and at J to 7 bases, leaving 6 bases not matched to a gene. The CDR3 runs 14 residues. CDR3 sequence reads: CASSPGQGAGEQYF. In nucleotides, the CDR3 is TGTGCCAGCAGTCCGGGACAGGGGGCGGGGGAGCAGTACTTC.

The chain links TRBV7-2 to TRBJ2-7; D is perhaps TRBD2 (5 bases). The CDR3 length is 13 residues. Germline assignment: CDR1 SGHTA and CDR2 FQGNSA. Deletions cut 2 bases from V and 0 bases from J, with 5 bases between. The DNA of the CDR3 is TGTGCCAGCAGCTTAACTAGCTCCTACGAGCAGTACTTC. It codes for CASSLTSSYEQYF.

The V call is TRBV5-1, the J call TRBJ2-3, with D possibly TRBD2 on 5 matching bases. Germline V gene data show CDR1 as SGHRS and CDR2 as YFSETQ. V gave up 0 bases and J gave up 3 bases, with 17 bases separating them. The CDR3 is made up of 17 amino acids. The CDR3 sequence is CASSLGTGKPRTDTQYF. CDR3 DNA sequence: TGCGCCAGCAGCTTGGGGACGGGGAAGCCTCGGACAGATACGCAGTATTTT.

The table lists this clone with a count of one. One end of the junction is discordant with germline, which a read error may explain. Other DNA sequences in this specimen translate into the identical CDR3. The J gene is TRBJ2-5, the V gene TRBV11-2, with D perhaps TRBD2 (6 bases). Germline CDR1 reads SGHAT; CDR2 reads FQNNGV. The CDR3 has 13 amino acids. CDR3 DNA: TGCGCCAGCAGCTCTGGGCGGGGAGAGACCCAGTACTTC. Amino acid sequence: CASSSGRGETQYF.